This T cell receptor (beta chain) comes out of a study of blood T cell repertoires in COVID-19. The overall study: Spain, Italy and the United States supplied samples that represented acute and convalescent COVID-19. Sources were T cells, B-cell-depleted T cells, or PBMCs; the material itself was cDNA or gDNA.

The germline gives CDR1 SEHNR, CDR2 FQNEAQ (reference sequence). Losses at the gene ends were 4 bases for V and 2 bases for J; bases not matched to a gene: 4. The CDR3 has 15 residues. Study processing details: How many nucleated cells were present was estimated from reference gene primer amplification. Using immunoSEQ multiplex PCR, the repertoire was profiled, and TCRdb retains in-frame clones only, with some absent. V, J and clone size are taken as reported in that table, and D and trimming were inferred from the DNA itself. The table has more than 200,000 clones, 75% to 90% seen once. The TCR was taken from an older woman with active or convalescent COVID-19. Sequencing was performed on peripheral blood. J is TRBJ1-2 and V is TRBV7-9; 10 nucleotides agree with TRBD1. The CDR3 coding sequence is TGTGCCAGCAGCTGGACAGGGGGTACGAACTATGGCTACACCTTC. Encoded protein: CASSWTGGTNYGYTF.